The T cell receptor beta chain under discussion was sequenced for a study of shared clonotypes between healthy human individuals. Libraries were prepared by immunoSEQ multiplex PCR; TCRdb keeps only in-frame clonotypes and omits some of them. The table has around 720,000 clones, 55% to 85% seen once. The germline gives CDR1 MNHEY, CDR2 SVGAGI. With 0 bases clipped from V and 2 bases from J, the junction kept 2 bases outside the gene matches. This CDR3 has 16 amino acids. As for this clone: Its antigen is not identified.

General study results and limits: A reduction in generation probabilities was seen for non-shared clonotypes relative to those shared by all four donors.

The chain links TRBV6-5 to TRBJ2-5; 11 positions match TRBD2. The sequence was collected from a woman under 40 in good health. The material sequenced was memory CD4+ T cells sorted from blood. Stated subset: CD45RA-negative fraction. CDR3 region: CASSYSGTSGQETQYF. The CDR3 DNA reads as TGTGCCAGCAGTTACTCTGGGACTAGCGGTCAAGAGACCCAGTACTTC.